This T cell receptor (beta chain) appears in the sequencing data of a study of radiotherapy plus CTLA-4 blockade in lung cancer. For the study at large: With roughly a third of patients having disease control, objective responses were seen in 15% to 20%.

Trimming took 6 bases from V and 13 from J, leaving 18 bases between them. The CDR3 has 12 amino acids. CDR1 is LNHDA, CDR2 SQIVND, per germline (reference sequence). General study points: Response, reportedly, was best predicted by interferon-beta along with early blood T cell clone dynamics.

As concerns this clone: The antigen is unknown.

Here immunoSEQ multiplex PCR was the method, and the copy in TCRdb shows in-frame clones only, minus some. The sample yields tens of thousands of clones, 70% to 80% seen once. This TCR derives from a human donor with non-small cell lung cancer who had a complete response to radiotherapy plus ipilimumab. Sequenced here: peripheral blood, sampled from a patient treated with radiotherapy plus ipilimumab. V gene TRBV19 combines with J gene TRBJ1-2; no definite D call. In DNA form, the CDR3 reads TGTGCCAGTAGAGCCCTCGAGGGTACGGCCACCTTC. Translation gives CASRALEGTATF.